This entry is about one T cell receptor (beta chain). This sample's time point: peripheral blood 6 weeks after treatment start. Each patient contributed between 1 and 8 total time points of blood mononuclear cells, pretreatment and during treatment. Profiled with immunoSEQ multiplex PCR; TCRdb holds only in-frame clones, not every one. The sample yields 25,000 to 35,000 clones, 79% seen once. Germline V gene lookup returns CDR1 SGHTA and CDR2 FQGNSA. With 2 bases clipped from V and 4 bases from J, the junction kept 5 bases outside the gene matches. The CDR3 spans 15 residues. This record comes from a study of PD-L1 blockade in urothelial cancer. Across the study: Atezolizumab at 1,200 mg intravenously every 3 weeks was started by patients in about 2014. Of prior chemotherapy regimens, patients had received between 0 and 3. Counts from blood samples showed a median of roughly 150,000 T cells.

The clonotype originates from a man aged 65-85 years with urothelial cancer. The rearrangement joins TRBV7-2 to TRBJ2-3, with 8 bases identical to TRBD2. Sequencing used PBMCs, obtained around atezolizumab (anti-PD-L1) treatment. DNA for the CDR3: TGTGCCAGCAGCTTACAAGCGGGAGCGGCAGATACGCAGTATTTT. This codes for CASSLQAGAADTQYF.